These T cell receptor beta chains were read from a single sample in a study of OX40 agonist ivuxolimab in advanced cancers. Here immunoSEQ multiplex PCR was the method, and the copy in TCRdb shows in-frame clones only, minus some. This sample has more than 50,000 clones, with about 85% found just once. The sequenced sample was CD4+ or CD8+ T cells sorted from blood, obtained in a trial of the OX40 agonist ivuxolimab. These receptors were collected from an adult with an advanced solid tumor such as melanoma, head and neck, liver or kidney cancer. Each CDR3 is given with its conserved first and last residue. D genes are given only for firm matches. A row's size may be missing; if present it is once, few, many or a size class.

j_gene: TRBJ1-2; v_gene: TRBV2; len: 15; abundance: -; d_gene: -; CDR3aa: CASSEWSGDRFGYTF; CDR3nt: TGTGCCAGCAGTGAATGGTCAGGGGATCGTTTTGGCTACACCTTC
j_gene: TRBJ1-4; v_gene: TRBV7-6; len: 15; abundance: -; d_gene: -; CDR3aa: CASTATGTQDEKLFF; CDR3nt: TGTGCCAGCACCGCCACGGGTACACAGGATGAAAAACTGTTTTTT
j_gene: TRBJ1-2; v_gene: TRBV28; len: 12; abundance: -; d_gene: -; CDR3aa: CASSSRRYGYTF; CDR3nt: TGTGCCAGCAGTTCCCGACGGTATGGCTACACCTTC
j_gene: TRBJ2-7; v_gene: TRBV4-1; len: 12; abundance: -; d_gene: -; CDR3aa: CASSQGPGKAYF; CDR3nt: TGCGCCAGCAGCCAAGGTCCGGGAAAGGCGTACTTC
j_gene: TRBJ2-7; v_gene: TRBV11-2; len: 14; abundance: -; d_gene: -; CDR3aa: CASSLGGRVNEQYF; CDR3nt: TGTGCCAGCAGCTTAGGGGGTAGGGTTAACGAGCAGTACTTC
j_gene: TRBJ2-5; v_gene: TRBV15; len: 19; abundance: -; d_gene: TRBD2; CDR3aa: CATSRGPPGLAGAGGTQYF; CDR3nt: TGTGCCACCAGCAGAGGACCTCCCGGACTAGCGGGGGCCGGTGGGACCCAGTACTTC
j_gene: TRBJ2-7; v_gene: TRBV27; len: 13; abundance: few; d_gene: -; CDR3aa: CASSRIESYEQYF; CDR3nt: TGTGCCAGCAGTCGGATAGAAAGCTACGAGCAGTACTTC
j_gene: TRBJ1-2; v_gene: TRBV2; len: 14; abundance: few; d_gene: -; CDR3aa: CASFRSRELYGYTF; CDR3nt: TGTGCCAGCTTTCGGTCCAGGGAGCTCTATGGCTACACCTTC
j_gene: TRBJ2-3; v_gene: TRBV28; len: 12; abundance: -; d_gene: -; CDR3aa: CASSLSLDTQYF; CDR3nt: TGTGCCAGCAGTTTATCTTTAGATACGCAGTATTTT
j_gene: TRBJ2-3; v_gene: TRBV28; len: 16; abundance: -; d_gene: TRBD1; CDR3aa: CASSRQGTSNTDTQYF; CDR3nt: TGTGCCAGCAGTCGACAGGGGACCTCAAACACAGATACGCAGTATTTT
j_gene: TRBJ2-7; v_gene: TRBV11-2; len: 14; abundance: -; d_gene: -; CDR3aa: CASSLDAGSYEQYF; CDR3nt: TGTGCCAGCAGCTTAGATGCAGGAAGCTACGAGCAGTACTTC
j_gene: TRBJ2-6; v_gene: TRBV11-1; len: 18; abundance: -; d_gene: -; CDR3aa: CASSFVKGLSSGANVLTF; CDR3nt: TGTGCCAGCAGCTTCGTGAAGGGGCTAAGCTCTGGGGCCAACGTCCTGACTTTC
j_gene: TRBJ2-2; v_gene: TRBV4-1; len: 17; abundance: few; d_gene: TRBD1; CDR3aa: CASSHTRDRSHTGELFF; CDR3nt: TGCGCCAGCAGCCATACACGGGACAGGTCCCACACCGGGGAGCTGTTTTTT
j_gene: TRBJ1-2; v_gene: TRBV10-3; len: 13; abundance: -; d_gene: -; CDR3aa: CAISGPELYGYTF; CDR3nt: TGTGCCATCAGTGGCCCGGAACTCTATGGCTACACCTTC
j_gene: TRBJ2-2; v_gene: TRBV2; len: 15; abundance: -; d_gene: -; CDR3aa: CASSDWGPQTGELFF; CDR3nt: TGTGCCAGCAGTGATTGGGGGCCCCAGACCGGGGAGCTGTTTTTT
j_gene: TRBJ1-3; v_gene: TRBV4-1; len: 16; abundance: -; d_gene: -; CDR3aa: CASSQRGASSGNTIYF; CDR3nt: TGCGCCAGCAGCCAACGGGGGGCGAGCTCTGGAAACACCATATATTTT
j_gene: TRBJ1-1; v_gene: TRBV9; len: 13; abundance: -; d_gene: -; CDR3aa: CASSVATGTEAFF; CDR3nt: TGTGCCAGCAGCGTAGCCACCGGAACTGAAGCTTTCTTT
j_gene: TRBJ2-7; v_gene: TRBV6-5; len: 14; abundance: -; d_gene: -; CDR3aa: CASSLQGSSYEQYF; CDR3nt: TGTGCCAGCAGTCTACAGGGTAGCTCCTACGAGCAGTACTTC
j_gene: TRBJ1-5; v_gene: TRBV19; len: 12; abundance: -; d_gene: -; CDR3aa: CASSILDQPQHF; CDR3nt: TGTGCCAGTAGTATTTTGGATCAGCCCCAGCATTTT
j_gene: TRBJ2-5; v_gene: TRBV11-2; len: 13; abundance: -; d_gene: -; CDR3aa: CASSPGNQETQYF; CDR3nt: TGTGCCAGCAGCCCTGGCAACCAAGAGACCCAGTACTTC
j_gene: TRBJ1-1; v_gene: TRBV7-2; len: 12; abundance: -; d_gene: -; CDR3aa: CASSLSGIEAFF; CDR3nt: TGTGCCAGCAGCTTATCCGGGATTGAAGCTTTCTTT
j_gene: TRBJ2-1; v_gene: TRBV2; len: 14; abundance: -; d_gene: TRBD2; CDR3aa: CASSVAGEYNEQFF; CDR3nt: TGTGCCAGCAGTGTAGCGGGGGAGTACAATGAGCAGTTCTTC
j_gene: TRBJ1-1; v_gene: TRBV10-3; len: 15; abundance: -; d_gene: -; CDR3aa: CAISESGAGNTEAFF; CDR3nt: TGTGCCATCAGTGAGTCCGGGGCAGGAAACACTGAAGCTTTCTTT
j_gene: TRBJ1-4; v_gene: TRBV19; len: 14; abundance: many; d_gene: TRBD1; CDR3aa: CASSMGQGDEKLFF; CDR3nt: TGTGCCAGTAGTATGGGACAGGGTGATGAAAAACTGTTTTTT
j_gene: TRBJ2-7; v_gene: TRBV19; len: 13; abundance: once; d_gene: -; CDR3aa: CASSLRGGYEQYF; CDR3nt: TGTGCCAGTAGCCTCAGGGGAGGGTACGAGCAGTACTTC
j_gene: TRBJ2-7; v_gene: TRBV28; len: 13; abundance: -; d_gene: -; CDR3aa: CASSPFPGYEQYF; CDR3nt: TGTGCCAGCAGTCCCTTCCCGGGGTACGAGCAGTACTTC
j_gene: TRBJ1-2; v_gene: TRBV25-1; len: 16; abundance: -; d_gene: -; CDR3aa: CASSPPGYRAADGYTF; CDR3nt: TGTGCCAGCAGTCCCCCGGGTTACAGAGCCGCTGATGGCTACACCTTC
j_gene: TRBJ2-3; v_gene: TRBV29-1; len: 16; abundance: -; d_gene: TRBD2; CDR3aa: CSVASGRTEGTDTQYF; CDR3nt: TGCAGCGTTGCAAGCGGGAGGACTGAGGGCACAGATACGCAGTATTTT
j_gene: TRBJ2-5; v_gene: TRBV7-9; len: 17; abundance: -; d_gene: -; CDR3aa: CASSLLKTGSTGETQYF; CDR3nt: TGTGCCAGCAGCTTATTAAAGACAGGTTCAACGGGGGAGACCCAGTACTTC
j_gene: TRBJ2-3; v_gene: TRBV14; len: 14; abundance: -; d_gene: -; CDR3aa: CASSQDATIDTQYF; CDR3nt: TGTGCCAGCAGCCAAGATGCCACTATAGATACGCAGTATTTT
j_gene: TRBJ2-1; v_gene: TRBV5-1; len: 17; abundance: -; d_gene: TRBD2; CDR3aa: CASQYVLAGGGYNEQFF; CDR3nt: TGCGCCAGCCAATATGTCCTAGCGGGAGGGGGGTACAATGAGCAGTTCTTC
j_gene: TRBJ1-5; v_gene: TRBV10-3; len: 13; abundance: -; d_gene: -; CDR3aa: CAISESRDKPQHF; CDR3nt: TGTGCCATCAGTGAGTCCAGGGATAAGCCCCAGCATTTT
j_gene: TRBJ2-5; v_gene: TRBV28; len: 14; abundance: -; d_gene: TRBD1; CDR3aa: CASSGRQGRETQYF; CDR3nt: TGTGCCAGCAGTGGCCGACAGGGGAGGGAGACCCAGTACTTC
j_gene: TRBJ2-7; v_gene: TRBV4-1; len: 16; abundance: -; d_gene: TRBD2; CDR3aa: CASSQERLAGIGEQYF; CDR3nt: TGCGCCAGCAGCCAAGAAAGGCTAGCGGGAATCGGCGAGCAGTACTTC
j_gene: TRBJ1-2; v_gene: TRBV28; len: 13; abundance: -; d_gene: -; CDR3aa: CASSEGRHLGYTF; CDR3nt: TGTGCCAGCAGTGAGGGACGGCATCTAGGCTACACCTTC
j_gene: TRBJ2-2; v_gene: TRBV10-3; len: 14; abundance: few; d_gene: -; CDR3aa: CAISESPGTGELFF; CDR3nt: TGTGCCATCAGTGAGTCGCCAGGGACCGGGGAGCTGTTTTTT
j_gene: TRBJ2-1; v_gene: TRBV7-2; len: 13; abundance: -; d_gene: -; CDR3aa: CASSLALGGEQFF; CDR3nt: TGTGCCAGCAGCTTAGCGCTTGGCGGGGAGCAGTTCTTC
j_gene: TRBJ1-4; v_gene: TRBV19; len: 16; abundance: -; d_gene: -; CDR3aa: CASSSDIEGTNEKLFF; CDR3nt: TGTGCCAGTAGTTCGGACATCGAGGGAACTAATGAAAAACTGTTTTTT
j_gene: TRBJ2-3; v_gene: TRBV7-2; len: 14; abundance: -; d_gene: TRBD2; CDR3aa: CASSPGLAVDTQYF; CDR3nt: TGTGCCAGCAGCCCGGGACTAGCGGTGGATACGCAGTATTTT
j_gene: TRBJ2-5; v_gene: TRBV27; len: 13; abundance: -; d_gene: TRBD2; CDR3aa: CASSWGGQETQYF; CDR3nt: TGTGCCAGCAGTTGGGGGGGACAAGAGACCCAGTACTTC
j_gene: TRBJ2-5; v_gene: TRBV20-1; len: 11; abundance: -; d_gene: -; CDR3aa: CSAGGQETQYF; CDR3nt: TGCAGTGCTGGGGGTCAAGAGACCCAGTACTTC
j_gene: TRBJ1-6; v_gene: TRBV28; len: 14; abundance: -; d_gene: -; CDR3aa: CASSFTPYNSPLHF; CDR3nt: TGTGCCAGCAGTTTTACCCCCTATAATTCACCCCTCCACTTT
j_gene: TRBJ2-2; v_gene: TRBV4-1; len: 17; abundance: -; d_gene: TRBD2; CDR3aa: CASSQVKLAGNTGELFF; CDR3nt: TGCGCCAGCAGCCAAGTGAAACTAGCGGGAAACACCGGGGAGCTGTTTTTT
j_gene: TRBJ1-4; v_gene: TRBV6-5; len: 15; abundance: -; d_gene: -; CDR3aa: CVSSFGDGTNEKLFF; CDR3nt: TGTGTCAGCAGTTTTGGGGACGGAACTAATGAAAAACTGTTTTTT
j_gene: TRBJ2-7; v_gene: TRBV10-3; len: 14; abundance: -; d_gene: -; CDR3aa: CAISGNEGSYEQYF; CDR3nt: TGTGCCATCAGTGGCAACGAGGGGTCCTACGAGCAGTACTTC
j_gene: TRBJ2-3; v_gene: TRBV9; len: 17; abundance: -; d_gene: -; CDR3aa: CASSVLDSSPSTDTQYF; CDR3nt: TGTGCCAGCAGCGTCCTGGACAGTTCTCCTAGCACAGATACGCAGTATTTT
j_gene: TRBJ2-7; v_gene: TRBV7-8; len: 14; abundance: medium-sized; d_gene: TRBD1; CDR3aa: CASTPRDSYYEQYF; CDR3nt: TGTGCCAGCACCCCACGGGACAGCTACTACGAGCAGTACTTC
j_gene: TRBJ2-2; v_gene: TRBV7-9; len: 16; abundance: -; d_gene: TRBD1; CDR3aa: CASSGRGTENTGELFF; CDR3nt: TGTGCCAGCAGCGGCCGTGGGACAGAGAACACCGGGGAGCTGTTTTTT
j_gene: TRBJ2-3; v_gene: TRBV5-4; len: 16; abundance: -; d_gene: -; CDR3aa: CASSYDILSSTDTQYF; CDR3nt: TGTGCCAGCAGCTATGACATTTTATCTAGCACAGATACGCAGTATTTT
j_gene: TRBJ2-2; v_gene: TRBV7-3; len: 15; abundance: -; d_gene: -; CDR3aa: CASSPLDGDTGELFF; CDR3nt: TGTGCCAGCAGCCCTTTAGATGGGGACACCGGGGAGCTGTTTTTT
j_gene: TRBJ1-5; v_gene: TRBV19; len: 13; abundance: few; d_gene: TRBD1; CDR3aa: CAILTGNHQPQHF; CDR3nt: TGTGCCATACTGACAGGGAACCATCAGCCCCAGCATTTT
j_gene: TRBJ1-6; v_gene: TRBV7-8; len: 16; abundance: -; d_gene: -; CDR3aa: CASSPERGRVGSPLHF; CDR3nt: TGTGCCAGCAGCCCAGAGCGGGGCAGGGTTGGGTCACCCCTCCACTTT
j_gene: TRBJ2-7; v_gene: TRBV11-2; len: 13; abundance: -; d_gene: TRBD1; CDR3aa: CASSQGTGREQYF; CDR3nt: TGTGCCAGCAGCCAGGGGACAGGGAGGGAGCAGTACTTC
j_gene: TRBJ2-5; v_gene: TRBV5-1; len: 14; abundance: -; d_gene: TRBD1; CDR3aa: CASSLGQGGETQYF; CDR3nt: TGCGCCAGCAGCCTAGGACAGGGGGGAGAGACCCAGTACTTC
j_gene: TRBJ2-1; v_gene: TRBV7-6; len: 18; abundance: few; d_gene: TRBD2; CDR3aa: CASSRGTGWTSGDGEQFF; CDR3nt: TGTGCCAGCAGCCGGGGCACGGGATGGACTAGCGGGGATGGTGAGCAGTTCTTC
j_gene: TRBJ2-7; v_gene: TRBV19; len: 14; abundance: -; d_gene: -; CDR3aa: CASSYFGAPYEQYF; CDR3nt: TGTGCCAGTAGTTACTTCGGGGCCCCCTACGAGCAGTACTTC
j_gene: TRBJ1-3; v_gene: TRBV2; len: 16; abundance: -; d_gene: -; CDR3aa: CASSEGGLLVGNTIYF; CDR3nt: TGTGCCAGCAGTGAAGGGGGGCTACTGGTTGGAAACACCATATATTTT
j_gene: TRBJ2-6; v_gene: TRBV19; len: 16; abundance: -; d_gene: -; CDR3aa: CASSISGTTGANVLTF; CDR3nt: TGTGCCAGTAGTATTTCAGGAACTACAGGGGCCAACGTCCTGACTTTC
j_gene: TRBJ1-1; v_gene: TRBV5-1; len: 14; abundance: -; d_gene: -; CDR3aa: CASSPPISGSEAFF; CDR3nt: TGCGCCAGCAGCCCTCCCATTAGCGGCTCTGAAGCTTTCTTT
j_gene: TRBJ2-5; v_gene: TRBV28; len: 14; abundance: -; d_gene: -; CDR3aa: CASSFSAGRETQYF; CDR3nt: TGTGCCAGCAGTTTTTCGGCAGGAAGAGAGACCCAGTACTTC